Described below is a single T cell receptor beta chain sequence and its context. In its sample, this clonotype was seen a few times. Its binding antigen is unknown. Base-call qualities are not available, and no considerably larger clone is one nucleotide away. The sequencer listed for this sample is Illumina NovaSeq 6000. Using 5'RACE with constant-segment primers, TCRalpha and TCRbeta cDNA libraries were constructed, with sample barcodes and unique molecular identifiers added in the process. Trizol reagent was used to extract RNA from every sample. Amplification of the libraries took two PCR steps, and the second step added a second sample barcode plus Illumina TruSeq adapters. The libraries were sequenced on an Illumina NovaSeq using 2 x 150 bp paired-end reads. As for the authors' bioinformatics: The reads were demultiplexed and collapsed into UMI-guided consensus sequences using migec v1.2.7. Using mixcr v2.1.11, UMI consensuses were aligned to TRA and TRB V and J templates and then assembled into clonotypes. A clonotype was counted as expanded or contracted only when both edgeR and NoisET called the clonotype significant, with the noise models trained on biological replicates. For edgeR calls, the thresholds were a false discovery rate-adjusted p below 0.01 and a log2 fold-change of 1. PCA with hierarchical clustering of max-normalized trajectories of the 1000 most abundant clonotypes was used as exploratory dynamics analysis. Each responding clone was given a CD4 or CD8 phenotype based on the CD4+ and CD8+ repertoires, which had been sequenced separately. Through fastp at Q25 and MiXCR, TCRdb rebuilt clones from the public reads, retaining in-frame beta chains. Rows merge per CDR3 protein into single entries with the most common DNA and genes. Here the V and J calls rest on TCRdb's processing, not on the authors' analysis. The sample table holds around 65,000 distinct CDR3 sequences, of which roughly 10% were seen once. 1.1% of the sample is held by the ten biggest clonotypes.

Per the germline V gene (reference sequence), LGHDT is the CDR1 and YNNKEL is the CDR2. Inclusive of the bounding cysteine and phenylalanine, the CDR3 is 15 residues long. The DNA shown is the 45-base CDR3, in frame from base 1. The V and J ends are trimmed by 4 bases and 14 bases, leaving 23 bases between them. PBMCs were isolated by Ficoll-Paque density gradient centrifugation. The record originates from a study of T-cell memory formation after mild COVID-19 (dated by TCRdb to 2020 to 2023). Study-wide context: TCR sequence clusters from the two donors were found to be largely donor specific. T-cell clones expanding and contracting after mild COVID-19 in a couple of donors were tracked by longitudinal TCRalpha and TCRbeta repertoire sequencing. The cohort was made up of two young adult volunteers, one female and one male, who were previously healthy.

On the study overall, not on this receptor specifically: Some responding clones were found in pre-infection memory, which suggests that pre-existing cross-reactive memory T cells took part in the SARS-CoV-2 response. Clones contracting from day 15 to 85 had balanced CD4/CD8 phenotypes, while a second wave expanding from day 15 to 37 was biased towards CD4+. Contracting CD4+ clones turned up mainly in the CM and EM memory subsets, whereas EMRA was where CD8+ clones were enriched. The second-wave clones that peaked on day 37 were not confirmed to be SARS-CoV-2 specific. The study included only a couple of mild cases, and larger cohorts that include severe cases with pre-infection samples were judged to be necessary.

The rearrangement joined TRBV3-1 to TRBJ1-4, and perhaps TRBD1 as D gene, on 5 matching bases. This sequence was found in a man between 18 and 35 years old who had mild COVID-19 (a few samples of this study predate the infection). The sample titles of this study are shuffled in the database, so cell type and time point are left out; the donor was told from shared clones. The sample taken for sequencing was PBMCs or a T cell subset sorted from them (not recorded which). The DNA reads as follows: TGTGCCAGCAGCCCCCGGGACGGAGCAACTTTAGGGCTGTTTTTT. This encodes CASSPRDGATLGLFF.